This T cell receptor beta chain emerged from a study of shared clonotypes between healthy human individuals (dated by TCRdb to the early 2020s). Study-wide context: A few men and a couple of women, aged 18 to 49 years, made up the cohort. For each donor, CD4 naive and CD4 memory were each run on three plates, CD8 naive on two plates, and CD8 memory on one plate. Each donor's leukapheresis produced roughly between about 0.8 and 8.9 billion PBMCs. To estimate repertoire size and how much clonotypes are shared between individuals, the study performed deep sequencing of blood TCR repertoires from a few healthy adults. Libraries were prepared and TCR repertoires were sequenced by different laboratories using diverse techniques, in order to increase sequencing depth and limit assay-specific biases. Overall study outcomes, separate from this receptor: Because the study included a small number of donors, the genetic and exposure-history diversity represented was limited. Rarefaction of sorted-subset datasets indicated incomplete sequencing despite the large sequencing depth. Naive subsets generally had larger estimated clonotype richness than memory subsets. Sharing across a handful of donors was observed for 4.5% to 6.5% of naive CD4, over 3% of naive CD8, around 2.5% of memory CD4, and roughly 0.4% of memory CD8 clonotypes. Clonotypes shared by all four sorted-subset donors showed higher generation probabilities than non-shared clonotypes. Pairwise subsampling led to the expectation that sequencing depth would affect the degree of clonotype sharing among donors. Only blood was sampled, and tissue TCR repertoires likely differ from those in blood.

This clone was counted between two and nine times. What this receptor recognizes is not known. Base qualities are not at hand, and no much larger clone is one base apart. The donors were healthy, HIV-negative adults who had no recently reported acute infections or vaccinations. Every donor was a Caucasian adult residing in Nashville, Tennessee, USA. CD4+ T cells were enriched by magnetic negative selection; naive cells were then positively selected on CD45RA, and the negative fraction formed the memory subset. After blood collection by leukapheresis, PBMCs were isolated using Ficoll-Histopaque density gradient centrifugation and then cryopreserved in the vapor phase of liquid nitrogen. Purity and quantity of every magnetically sorted T cell population were checked by analytical flow cytometry. Each sorted fraction had its genomic DNA isolated and then quantified by UV absorbance on a Nanodrop 2000c.

Using the deep immunoSEQ assay, TCR CDR3 regions were amplified from genomic DNA by multiplex PCR. Extracted genomic DNA from each cell subset was spread evenly across all wells of several immunoSEQ 96-well plates, with each plate serving as a replicate. Each replicate PCR for sorted subsets received around 0.2 ug genomic DNA, equal to roughly 30,000 T cell genomes. Purified libraries were quantified with a Qubit 3.0 fluorometer, sized on a Bioanalyzer 2100, and re-quantified with the KAPA Library Quantification kit. A separate single-read 150-cycle Illumina NextSeq 550 flow cell was used to sequence each immunoSEQ 96-well plate. The original methods were these. Because only junctional sequences without quality scores were contained in the immunoSEQ output, filtering matching that applied to full-length reads could not be performed. To assign V/J genes and CDR3, sequences were annotated using PyIR, a Python wrapper for IgBLAST v1.9, with IMGT germline references. Any read was removed if the V/J assignment was weak (E-value above 1e-6), the CDR3 was missing, or the read contained stop codons, out-of-frame junctions, or ambiguous translated residues. V3J clonotypes were defined as sequences sharing an identical inferred V gene, J gene, and CDR3 amino acid sequence. Percentage overlap between repertoires was calculated by dividing the number of shared unique clonotypes by the size of the smaller repertoire. Richness of each repertoire was evaluated using RTK rarefaction, the Chao1 estimator, and Recon v2.1 estimates of unobserved clonotypes. Generation probabilities were computed with OLGA for all TCRbeta clonotypes obtained by the gDNA method from a handful of donors. TCRdb provides this immuneACCESS table in a form limited to in-frame rearrangements. Some clones are lacking; in checked studies, under half of them reflect an unresolved V gene, and why the rest are absent is not known. V and J calls and clone size are those listed in that table; D and trimming were worked out from the DNA. Present in this sample are roughly 2.5 million clones, approximately 94% of which were seen just once. The top ten clonotypes cover 0.13% to 0.15% of the sample.

From its cysteine to its phenylalanine, the CDR3 spans 14 amino acids. Only the CDR3 portion is preserved as DNA: 42 bases, with reading frame beginning at the first base. The V and J ends are trimmed by 8 bases and 6 bases, leaving 19 bases between them. Looking up the germline V gene yields CDR1 KGHSH and CDR2 LQKENI. The sequence was collected from a man in his late teens or twenties in good health. The rearranged segments are TRBV18 and TRBJ1-2, and TRBD1 may be the D gene, going by 6 matching bases. The specimen sequenced was naive CD4+ T cells sorted from blood. This specimen's cell subset or site label, per the study, means: CD45RA+ positively selected. The nucleotide sequence reads TGTGCCAGCCGCAAGATCCCCGGGGGGCATGGCTACACCTTC. This is translated as CASRKIPGGHGYTF. This CDR3, with the reference TRBV18 and TRBJ1-2 proteins standing in past its ends, gives the full variable domain NAGVMQNPRHLVRRRGQEARLRCSPMKGHSHVYWYRQLPEEGLKFMVYLQKENIIDESGMPKERFSAEFPKEGPSILRIQQVVRGDSAAYFCASRKIPGGHGYTFGSGTRLTVV.